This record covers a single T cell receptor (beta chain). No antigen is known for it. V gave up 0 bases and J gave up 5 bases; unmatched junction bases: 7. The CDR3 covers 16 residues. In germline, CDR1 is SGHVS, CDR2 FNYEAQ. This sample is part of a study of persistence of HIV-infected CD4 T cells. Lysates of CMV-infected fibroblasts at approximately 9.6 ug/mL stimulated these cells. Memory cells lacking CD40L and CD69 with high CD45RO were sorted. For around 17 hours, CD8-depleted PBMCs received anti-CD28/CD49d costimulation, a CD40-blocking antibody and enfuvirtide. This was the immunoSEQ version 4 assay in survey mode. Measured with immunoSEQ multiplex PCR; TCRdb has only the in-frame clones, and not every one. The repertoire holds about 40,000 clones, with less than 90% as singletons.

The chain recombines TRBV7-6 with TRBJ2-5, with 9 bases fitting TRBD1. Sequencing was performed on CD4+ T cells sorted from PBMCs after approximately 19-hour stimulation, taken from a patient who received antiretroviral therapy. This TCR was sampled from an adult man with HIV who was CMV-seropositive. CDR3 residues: CASSLARQGGDETQYF. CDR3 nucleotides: TGTGCCAGCAGCTTAGCCCGACAGGGGGGCGACGAGACCCAGTACTTC.